This T cell receptor (beta chain) was sequenced in a study of molecular identifiers for immune sequencing clone quantification. Study conclusions and caveats: Whereas naive cells kept under 1% of molecules in clones above 20 RNA copies, such clones held over 97% in effectors. Barcode-sharing identical TCR molecules could underestimate highly expanded clone sizes.

The authors gated naive CD8 T cells as CD8+CD4-CCR7+CD45RA+ for sorting. This clonotype was seen repeatedly, ten times or more. Its antigen is not known. This CDR3 spans 14 amino acids. Germline CDR1 and CDR2: SGHTA and FQGNSA. J lost 3 bases, V lost 3 bases, and 5 bases had no gene match. Both previously described methods and listed TCR primers were employed to make bulk TCR libraries. One entry per CDR3 protein, called by TCRdb with MiXCR from the PCR reads. In the table there are over 85,000 distinct CDR3 sequences, 25% of which are singletons. The specimen was naive CD8+ T cells from blood, with Jurkat cell RNA spiked in. As for subset: FACS-sorted CD8+CD4-CCR7+CD45RA+ naive T cells. This TCR was sampled from a human donor in good health. Some libraries in this study had Jurkat cell RNA spiked in. The genes are TRBV7-2 and TRBJ2-7, with 7 bases matching TRBD1. In DNA form, the CDR3 reads TGTGCCAGCAGCTTTGGGACAGCGGTCTACGAGCAGTACTTC. It translates to CASSFGTAVYEQYF.